These T cell receptor beta chains were read from a single sample in a study of tumor-infiltrating lymphocytes in primary liver carcinoma. TCRdb reanalysed the multiplex PCR reads using MiXCR and keeps one entry per CDR3 protein. The data show roughly 78,000 distinct CDR3 sequences, 65% to 75% seen once. Input material: liver tumor tissue from sampling region 4. These receptor sequences come from a woman in her sixties with primary liver carcinoma and hepatitis B virus infection. CDR3s leave out the opening cysteine and the closing phenylalanine or tryptophan. The D gene is left open where the match is weak. The listing skips clone size in some rows; elsewhere it reads once, few, many or a size class.

abundance	v_gene	len	d_gene	CDR3aa
NA	TRBV11-2	11	NA	ANSLGRGDTQY
many	TRBV6-6	11	NA	ASAIRGGGELF
few	TRBV5-1	12	NA	ASRPEWGNYGYT
NA	TRBV11-1	12	NA	TNSLGRRQSEAF
few	TRBV12-5	14	TRBD2	ASGPGLAGGLDEQF
NA	TRBV6-1	15	NA	ASSEVVAGRPIGELF
many	TRBV5-1	12	NA	ASSRDHATDTQY
NA	TRBV10-3	11	NA	TVGGQDNQPQH
many	TRBV6-5	13	NA	ASSQTTSGANVLT
NA	TRBV28	13	NA	ASSPTRQGNNEAF
NA	TRBV28	14	NA	ASGGGRAGVTGEVF
many	TRBV28	13	TRBD2	ASRPSGRTGREQY
NA	TRBV28	9	NA	VSSLSIEAF
NA	TRBV11-3	13	TRBD1	ASSPGTEGSYEQY
NA	TRBV5-4	12	NA	AISGGQHAGELF